Shown below are 3 T cell receptor beta chains from a single sample sequenced in a study of patients and donors after allogeneic stem cell transplantation. TCRdb reprocessed the RT-PCR reads via MiXCR and lists one record per CDR3 protein. This table has roughly 230,000 distinct CDR3 sequences, less than 15% appearing once. Specimen: blood, either unsorted or a sorted T cell fraction (not recorded which). The receptor set was obtained from a human donor who was either an allogeneic HSCT recipient or a stem cell or donor lymphocyte infusion donor (not recorded which). It is not recorded whose cells these are; they may come from a transplant donor.

This clonotype was seen at least ten times. V gene TRBV19 combines with J gene TRBJ1-5, with no clear D. The CDR3 contains 15 residues. Deletions cut 2 bases from V and 5 bases from J, with 13 bases between. The germline V gene encodes CDR1 LNHDA and CDR2 SQIVND (reference sequence). CDR3 region: CASSIRTEFDQPQHF. CDR3 bases: TGTGCCAGTAGTATAAGGACCGAATTCGATCAGCCCCAGCATTTT.

The chain employs TRBV6-5 and TRBJ1-4; 7 bases map to TRBD1. Germline assignment: CDR1 MNHEY and CDR2 SVGAGI. Trimming at V came to 2 bases and at J to 8 bases, leaving 8 bases not matched to a gene. This CDR3 has 15 residues. CDR3 protein: CASSYARQGTEKLFF. The CDR3 DNA follows: TGTGCCAGCAGTTACGCTCGACAGGGAACCGAAAAACTGTTTTTT.

This clonotype was detected only a few times. This chain uses TRBV29-1 with TRBJ1-1; D is perhaps TRBD1 (6 bases). CDR1 and CDR2 (germline): SQVTM, ANQGSEA. This CDR3 region has 14 residues. V shed 4 bases and J shed 4 bases, with 16 bases lying between them. DNA for the CDR3: TGCAGCGTTGGGTCAGGGGTGACGGCCACTGAAGCTTTCTTT. Amino acid sequence: CSVGSGVTATEAFF.